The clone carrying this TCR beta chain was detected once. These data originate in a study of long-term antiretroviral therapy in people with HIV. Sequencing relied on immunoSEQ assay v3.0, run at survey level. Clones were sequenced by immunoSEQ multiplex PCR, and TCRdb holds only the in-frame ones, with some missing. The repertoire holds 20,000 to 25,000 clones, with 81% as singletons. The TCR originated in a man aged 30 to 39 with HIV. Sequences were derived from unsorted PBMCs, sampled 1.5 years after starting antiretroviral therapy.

As DNA, the CDR3 is TGTGCCAGCAGTCCGAGAGACGGGCTGGCCCAGCATTTT. This encodes CASSPRDGLAQHF. The chain combines TRBV28 with TRBJ1-5; D gene ambiguous. The CDR3 sequence is 13 residues long. Germline V lookup: CDR1 MDHEN, CDR2 SYDVKM. V shed 5 bases and J shed 11 bases, with 16 bases lying between them.